Below, 21 T cell receptor beta chains from the same sample are listed, as sequenced in a study of shared clonotypes between healthy human individuals. Libraries were prepared by immunoSEQ multiplex PCR; TCRdb keeps only in-frame clonotypes and omits some of them. The table shows some 350,000 clones, with around 74% occurring only once. The specimen sequenced was memory CD4+ T cells sorted from blood. Subset here: CD45RA-negative fraction. These receptors came from a man in his thirties or forties in good health.

This clone turned up a few times. This chain connects TRBV27 to TRBJ2-7; D gene ambiguous. CDR1 MNHEY and CDR2 SMNVEV come from the germline V gene (reference sequence). This CDR3 region has 13 residues. V was cut by 5 bases and J by 4 bases, with 12 bases left in between. The CDR3 is CASSPVVAYEQYF. The CDR3 nucleotides read TGTGCCAGCAGTCCGGTGGTAGCTTACGAGCAGTACTTC.

V usage is TRBV5-1 and J usage is TRBJ2-1; TRBD2 matches 13 bases. This CDR3 contains 16 residues. V trimming: 3 bases; J trimming: 8 bases; junction bases outside the gene matches: 8. Germline CDR1 is SGHRS and CDR2 is YFSETQ. The CDR3, as DNA: TGCGCCAGCAGCTCCTTTCGACTAGCGGGAGGCGATGAGCAGTTCTTC. Its translation is CASSSFRLAGGDEQFF.

This clone was detected a few times. The sample contains more than one DNA sequence encoding this CDR3. The V call is TRBV9, the J call TRBJ2-2, with unresolved D. V lost 0 bases and J 6 bases, leaving 6 bases between the germline ends. Germline V lookup: CDR1 SGDLS, CDR2 YYNGEE. CDR3 size: 13 residues. The CDR3, as DNA: TGTGCCAGCAGCGTAGGTCTAGCCGGGGAGCTGTTTTTT. This codes for CASSVGLAGELFF.

This chain uses TRBV27 with TRBJ1-1, with TRBD1 matching 9 bases. Losses at the gene ends were 5 bases for V and 5 bases for J; bases not matched to a gene: 9. CDR1 is MNHEY and CDR2 is SMNVEV in the germline V gene (reference sequence). The CDR3 runs to 15 residues. DNA of the CDR3: TGTGCCAGCAGTAACCGACAGGGGGGGAAGACTGAAGCTTTCTTT. Translating it yields CASSNRQGGKTEAFF.

J is TRBJ2-5 and V is TRBV11-2; D may be TRBD1 (6 bases). Germline V gene data show CDR1 as SGHAT and CDR2 as FQNNGV. This CDR3 spans 15 amino acids. Trimming removed 4 bases from V and 6 bases from J, with 18 bases in between. CDR3 nucleotide sequence: TGTGCCAGCAGCTCCTTAACAGGGCCTCGAAAGACCCAGTACTTC. Residues: CASSSLTGPRKTQYF.

This clone was recorded only once. The chain couples TRBV9 to TRBJ2-5, with D maybe TRBD2 (5 bases). The CDR3 is 16 residues long. CDR1 is SGDLS, CDR2 YYNGEE, per germline. The V end lost 3 bases, the J end lost 4 bases, and 19 bases lay between the germline ends. In nucleotides, the CDR3 is TGTGCCAGCAGCGCCCCTCAGGAGGACCTAACAGAGACCCAGTACTTC. Its translation: CASSAPQEDLTETQYF.

The chain recombines TRBV6-1 with TRBJ2-2; D is possibly TRBD1 (5 bases). Germline V CDR1 and CDR2: MNHNS, SASEGT. The CDR3 length is 14 residues. V was shortened by 6 bases and J by 5 bases, with 13 bases between the two germline ends. CDR3 sequence (DNA): TGTGCCAGCAGGGGCAGGGAATCAACCGGGGAGCTGTTTTTT. Residues: CASRGRESTGELFF.

The rearrangement joins TRBV6-6 to TRBJ2-1; D is possibly TRBD1 (6 bases). The CDR3 is made up of 12 amino acids. Germline CDR1 MNHNY, CDR2 SVGAGI (reference sequence). Trimming removed 4 bases from V and 9 bases from J, with 10 bases in between. The CDR3 protein is CASSSTGFEQFF. The CDR3 nucleotides are TGTGCCAGCAGTTCCACAGGGTTTGAGCAGTTCTTC.

V and J are TRBV5-1 and TRBJ2-7; 7 bases match TRBD2. Trimming removed 0 bases from V and 0 bases from J; junction bases left unmatched: 12. The CDR3 spans 18 residues. Per the germline V gene, CDR1 is SGHRS and CDR2 is YFSETQ. The CDR3 loop is CASSLVPSGLLNSYEQYF. As DNA, the CDR3 is TGCGCCAGCAGCTTGGTTCCTAGCGGACTCTTAAACTCCTACGAGCAGTACTTC.

CDR3 bases: TGTGCCAGCAGCCGGGAGGGATGGACTGAAGCTTTCTTT. Translated: CASSREGWTEAFF. This sequence joins TRBV7-9 and TRBJ1-1; D is unclear. This CDR3 has 13 residues. The germline V and J ends were trimmed by 5 bases and 5 bases, with 12 bases remaining between them. Germline V gene sequence: CDR1 SEHNR, CDR2 FQNEAQ (reference sequence).

The rearrangement links TRBV5-1 to TRBJ2-5, with a possible D match to TRBD1 (5 bases). CDR1 and CDR2 from the germline V gene are SGHRS and YFSETQ. This CDR3 has 14 residues. With 0 bases removed from V and 5 bases from J, the gap between germline ends came to 11 bases. The chain's CDR3 is CASSLGRAVETQYF. The CDR3 bases are TGCGCCAGCAGCTTGGGCAGGGCTGTGGAGACCCAGTACTTC. Supplemented by reference TRBV5-1 and TRBJ2-5, the full variable domain reads KAGVTQTPRYLIKTRGQQVTLSCSPISGHRSVSWYQQTPGQGLQFLFEYFSETQRNKGNFPGRFSGRQFSNSRSEMNVSTLELGDSALYLCASSLGRAVETQYFGPGTRLLVL.

The J gene is TRBJ2-6, the V gene TRBV5-4; D gene uncertain. The CDR3 has 15 residues. The germline CDR1 and CDR2 sequences are SGHNT and YYREEE (reference sequence). V was pared by 3 bases and J by 0 bases, with 7 bases between. The DNA for the CDR3 is TGTGCCAGCAGCTATAAAGCCTCTGGGGCCAACGTCCTGACTTTC. As protein: CASSYKASGANVLTF.

The chain uses TRBV2 and TRBJ2-3; D is perhaps TRBD1 (6 bases). CDR3 length: 16 residues. Deletions cut 6 bases from V and 3 bases from J, with 19 bases between. Germline CDR1 and CDR2: SNHLY and FYNNEI. The CDR3 loop reads CASSPPRRQVTDTQYF. In DNA, the CDR3 is TGTGCCAGCAGCCCCCCCCGACGACAGGTTACAGATACGCAGTATTTT. Supplemented by reference TRBV2 and TRBJ2-3, the full variable domain reads EPEVTQTPSHQVTQMGQEVILRCVPISNHLYFYWYRQILGQKVEFLVSFYNNEISEKSEIFDDQFSVERPDGSNFTLKIRSTKLEDSAMYFCASSPPRRQVTDTQYFGPGTRLTVL.

The chain carries TRBV5-1 and TRBJ2-7, with D perhaps TRBD1 (6 bases). Germline CDR1 reads SGHRS; CDR2 reads YFSETQ. V was clipped by 0 bases and J by 6 bases, with 13 bases between them. CDR3 length: 14 amino acids. CDR3 sequence: CASSLDGQRLEQYF. The CDR3 bases are TGCGCCAGCAGCTTGGATGGACAGAGGCTCGAGCAGTACTTC.

This clone was seen only a few times. The J gene is TRBJ2-2, the V gene TRBV7-2, with TRBD1 matching over 7 bases. The ends lost 5 bases at V and 5 bases at J; junction bases unmatched: 8. CDR1 and CDR2 from the germline V gene are SGHTA and FQGNSA. The CDR3 runs 15 residues. CDR3 nucleotide sequence: TGTGCCAGCAGCCCCAGGACAGGTGGAACCGGGGAGCTGTTTTTT. This gives the protein CASSPRTGGTGELFF. Complete variable domain (other parts from reference TRBV7-2 and TRBJ2-2): GAGVSQSPSNKVTEKGKDVELRCDPISGHTALYWYRQSLGQGLEFLIYFQGNSAPDKSGLPSDRFSAERTGGSVSTLTIQRTQQEDSAVYLCASSPRTGGTGELFFGEGSRLTVL.

The chain uses TRBV5-4 and TRBJ2-5; D gene unclear. V dropped 0 bases and J dropped 1 base, with 4 bases sitting between them. The CDR3 consists of 13 residues. Looked up from germline, CDR1 is SGHNT and CDR2 is YYREEE (reference sequence). The CDR3 region is CASSLDPQETQYF. The DNA of the CDR3 is TGTGCCAGCAGCTTGGACCCCCAAGAGACCCAGTACTTC.

This clone was recorded once. J is TRBJ2-5 and V is TRBV10-3; 7 nucleotides align to TRBD2. This CDR3 contains 14 residues. Germline CDR1 is ENHRY and CDR2 is SYGVKD. J was trimmed by 5 bases and V by 6 bases; bases with no gene match: 9. This CDR3 is CAISPGGYRETQYF. In DNA, the CDR3 is TGTGCCATCAGCCCGGGGGGATATCGCGAGACCCAGTACTTC.

The chain couples TRBV9 to TRBJ2-3, with 12 bases lining up with TRBD2. Germline V gene data show CDR1 as SGDLS and CDR2 as YYNGEE. The length of the CDR3 is 16 residues. Germline trimming cut 3 bases from V and 5 bases from J; bases unmatched to any gene: 7. The CDR3 loop is CASSATSGRGGDTQYF. The DNA of the CDR3 is TGTGCCAGCAGCGCGACTAGCGGGAGAGGGGGAGATACGCAGTATTTT.

The CDR3 region has the DNA TGTGCCAGCAGCTTAGCGAAGGCCGGGGCCAACGTCCTGACTTTC. It is translated as CASSLAKAGANVLTF. This rearrangement joins TRBV7-6 to TRBJ2-6; D remains ambiguous. Per the germline V gene, CDR1 is SGHVS and CDR2 is FNYEAQ. The V end lost 0 bases, the J end lost 4 bases, and 7 bases lay between the germline ends. This CDR3 has 15 residues.

The rearrangement uses TRBV18 and TRBJ1-1; 7 nucleotides agree with TRBD1. V was pared by 1 base and J by 5 bases, with 7 bases of the junction left unmatched. This CDR3 spans 15 amino acids. CDR1 and CDR2 (germline): KGHSH, LQKENI. CDR3 DNA sequence: TGTGCCAGCTCACCACGCGCAGGGGGTGAAACTGAAGCTTTCTTT. Its protein is CASSPRAGGETEAFF.

The chain carries TRBV7-9 and TRBJ2-7; D unclear. The germline V and J ends were trimmed by 5 bases and 6 bases, with 14 bases remaining between them. The CDR3 is 13 amino acids. Germline-derived CDR1 and CDR2 are SEHNR and FQNEAQ (reference sequence). CDR3 residues: CASSGTVPLEQYF. The CDR3 DNA is TGTGCCAGCAGCGGAACGGTTCCCCTCGAGCAGTACTTC.